Below, 9 T cell receptor beta chains from the same sample are listed, as sequenced in a study of T cells in Graves' hyperthyroidism and ophthalmopathy. Amplified regions were TCR beta CDR3 sequences from RNA transcripts. HTBI primers were used for first-round RT-PCR of the TCR CDR3. TCRdb called the multiplex PCR reads again in MiXCR, with one record for every CDR3 protein. The sample lists around 520,000 distinct CDR3 sequences; 12% to 15% were seen once. The sequenced material came from blood. The receptors were sampled from a woman aged 40 to 50 with Graves' hyperthyroidism.

The DNA for the CDR3 is TGTGCCAGCAGCCAAGGACTAGCGGGAGTCCACGAGCAGTACTTC. It is translated as CASSQGLAGVHEQYF. This chain links TRBV3-1 with TRBJ2-7; the match to TRBD2 covers 12 bases. The trim removed 1 base at V and 5 bases at J, leaving 3 bases unmatched. Germline CDR1 reads LGHDT; CDR2 reads YNNKEL (reference sequence). CDR3 size: 15 residues.

This clonotype was seen repeatedly, ten times or more. The chain couples TRBV28 to TRBJ1-2; weak D call: TRBD1 (6 bases). Trimming pared 6 bases from V and 3 bases from J, leaving 20 bases between. The CDR3 has 16 residues. CDR1 and CDR2 from the germline V gene are MDHEN and SYDVKM. This chain's CDR3 is CASSTAADPGDYGYTF. DNA for the CDR3: TGTGCCAGCAGCACGGCAGCAGATCCAGGGGACTATGGCTACACCTTC.

The table lists this clonotype with many counts. The chain is built from TRBV12-3 or TRBV12-4 and TRBJ2-1; 10 bases align to TRBD1. The trim removed 7 bases at V and 7 bases at J, leaving 10 bases unmatched. CDR3 size: 15 residues. The CDR3 DNA follows: TGTGCCAGCACTATGACAGGGGGCTCTTATAATGAGCAGTTCTTC. Translated: CASTMTGGSYNEQFF.

The rearrangement joins TRBV5-1 to TRBJ1-2, with 8 bases matching TRBD1. Germline CDR1 and CDR2: SGHRS and YFSETQ. This CDR3 region has 16 residues. Trimming removed 1 base from V and 4 bases from J; junction bases left unmatched: 9. The CDR3 region has the DNA TGCGCCAGCAGCTTGACAGGCCAAGACAGGGGCTATGGCTACACCTTC. The encoded protein is CASSLTGQDRGYGYTF.

This clonotype was counted a few times. This chain links TRBV6-6 with TRBJ2-1; 9 positions match TRBD2. V lost 2 bases and J lost 5; bases outside the gene matches: 10. The CDR3 totals 17 residues. CDR1 MNHNY and CDR2 SVGAGI come from the germline V gene (reference sequence). CDR3 protein: CASSYGGTSLNHNEQFF. The CDR3 nucleotides read TGTGCCAGCAGTTACGGGGGGACTAGCCTGAATCACAATGAGCAGTTCTTC.

This clonotype was counted only a few times. This chain connects TRBV20-1 to TRBJ1-5, with 9 bases lining up with TRBD1. Germline V gives CDR1 DFQATT, CDR2 SNEGSKA (reference sequence). The CDR3 has 16 residues. The junction had 10 bases not matched to a gene; V was cut back by 3 bases and J by 4 bases. The CDR3, as DNA: TGCAGTGCTAGGACAGTACCGGACAGGGGAAATCAGCCCCAGCATTTT. Translating it yields CSARTVPDRGNQPQHF.

The rearrangement uses TRBV24-1 and TRBJ2-7; D might be TRBD1 (6 bases). Germline V lookup: CDR1 KGHDR, CDR2 SFDVKD. V gave up 5 bases and J gave up 4 bases, with 14 bases separating them. There are 14 residues in the CDR3. In DNA, the CDR3 is TGTGCCACCAGTGTTGGCAGGGGAAATTACGAGCAGTACTTC. It specifies CATSVGRGNYEQYF.

This clonotype has at least ten counts. V and J are TRBV11-3 and TRBJ1-1, with D uncertain. The CDR3 is 12 amino acids. Looked up from germline, CDR1 is SGHNT and CDR2 is YENEEA. The V end was cut by 6 bases, the J end by 2 bases, with 7 bases between. CDR3: CASRFANTEAFF. CDR3 nucleotide sequence: TGTGCCAGCAGATTCGCTAACACTGAAGCTTTCTTT. Full variable domain (remainder filled in from reference TRBV11-3 and TRBJ1-1): EAGVVQSPRYKIIEKKQPVAFWCNPISGHNTLYWYLQNLGQGPELLIRYENEEAVDDSQLPKDRFSAERLKGVDSTLKIQPAELGDSAVYLCASRFANTEAFFGQGTRLTVV.

This clonotype has a handful of counts. V usage is TRBV19 and J usage is TRBJ1-1, with a possible D match to TRBD1 (6 bases). Trimming removed 3 bases from V and 3 bases from J, with 14 bases in between. The CDR3 consists of 15 residues. Germline V gene sequence: CDR1 LNHDA, CDR2 SQIVND (reference sequence). In DNA form, the CDR3 reads TGTGCCAGTAGTATTTTGCCAGGGGAGGACACTGAAGCTTTCTTT. This translates into CASSILPGEDTEAFF.